One and the same sample provided the 2 T cell receptor beta chains below, sequenced in a study of post-analysis software for immune sequencing data. Findings of the study overall: TRBV segments more frequent in patients than in controls numbered roughly five and included TRBV5-6, TRBV5-1 and TRBV20-1.

Their antigens remain unidentified. Unique molecular identifiers tagged the TCR beta cDNA libraries. Each CDR3 protein is one row after TCRdb ran MiXCR on the PCR reads. Of a few hundred thousand distinct CDR3 sequences in the sample, 36% were seen once. Source material: blood. Receptors were obtained from a girl aged 5-17 years with multiple sclerosis.

Of note for this clonotype: Just one base apart from a much larger clone, this may be a read error. V usage is TRBV28 and J usage is TRBJ1-4, with no clear D. CDR3 length: 14 amino acids. The germline V gene encodes CDR1 MDHEN and CDR2 SYDVKM. DNA for the CDR3: TGTGCCAGCAGTTTTGGAGGAACTAATGAAAAACGGTTTTTT. It encodes CASSFGGTNEKRFF.

V is TRBV5-1 and J is TRBJ2-1, with 14 bases lining up with TRBD2. J lost 8 bases, V lost 4 bases, and 8 bases had no gene match. Germline V lookup: CDR1 SGHRS, CDR2 YFSETQ. The CDR3 contains 16 residues. CDR3 DNA: TGCGCCAGCAGCCCCTTGGGACTAGCGGGAGAAGATGAGCAGTTCTTC. The encoded protein is CASSPLGLAGEDEQFF.